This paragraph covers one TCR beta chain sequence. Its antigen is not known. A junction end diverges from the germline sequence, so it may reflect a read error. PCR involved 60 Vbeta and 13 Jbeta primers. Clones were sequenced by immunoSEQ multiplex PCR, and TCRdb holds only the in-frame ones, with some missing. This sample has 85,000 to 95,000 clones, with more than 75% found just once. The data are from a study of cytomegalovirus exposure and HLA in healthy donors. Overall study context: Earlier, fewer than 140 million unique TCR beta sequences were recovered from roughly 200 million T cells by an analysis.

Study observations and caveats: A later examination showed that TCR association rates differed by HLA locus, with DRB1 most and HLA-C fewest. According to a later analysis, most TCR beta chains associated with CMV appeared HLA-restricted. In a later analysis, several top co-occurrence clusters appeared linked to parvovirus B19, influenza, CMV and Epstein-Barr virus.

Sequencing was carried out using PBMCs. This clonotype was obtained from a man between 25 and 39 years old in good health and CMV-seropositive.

The CDR3 coding sequence is TGTTCCAGCAGCCTAATCCCCGATCAAAACATTCAGTACTTC. Encoded protein: CSSSLIPDQNIQYF. The chain joins TRBV7-9 to TRBJ2-4; no clear D gene. There are 14 residues in the CDR3. Germline CDR1 SEHNR, CDR2 FQNEAQ (reference sequence).